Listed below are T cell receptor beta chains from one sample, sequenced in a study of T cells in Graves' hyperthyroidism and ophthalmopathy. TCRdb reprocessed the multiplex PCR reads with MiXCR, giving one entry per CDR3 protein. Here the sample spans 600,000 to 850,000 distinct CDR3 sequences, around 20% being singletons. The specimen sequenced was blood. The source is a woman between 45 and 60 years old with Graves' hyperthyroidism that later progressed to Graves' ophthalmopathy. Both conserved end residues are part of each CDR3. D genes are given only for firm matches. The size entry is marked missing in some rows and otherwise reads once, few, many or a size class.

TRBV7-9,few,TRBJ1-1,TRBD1,TGTGCCAGCAGCCCATCGACAGGGGACTTGAACACTGAAGCTTTCTTT,CASSPSTGDLNTEAFF
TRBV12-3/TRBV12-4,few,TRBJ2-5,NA,TGTGCCAGCAGTTCGCCGGACTACCTTGCGACCCAGTACTTC,CASSSPDYLATQYF
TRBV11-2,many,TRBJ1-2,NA,TGTGCCAGCAGCTTAGGGAGGGCCCTACCCGCTGGCTACACCTTC,CASSLGRALPAGYTF
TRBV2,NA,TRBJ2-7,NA,TGTGCCAGCAGTGAAGCAGGGGGAACCTACGAGCAGTACTTC,CASSEAGGTYEQYF
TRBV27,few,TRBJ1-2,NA,TGTGCCAGCAGTTTTCGACGGGAGGCCCATTATGGCTACACCTTC,CASSFRREAHYGYTF
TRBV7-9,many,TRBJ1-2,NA,TGTGCCAGCAGCCCCGTTGCGGGACAAGTCGTATCCTATGGCTACACCTTC,CASSPVAGQVVSYGYTF
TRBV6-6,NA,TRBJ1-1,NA,TGTGCCAGCAGTTACTCGAGGCAGAGTTATTTCGAGACTGAAGCTTTCTTT,CASSYSRQSYFETEAFF
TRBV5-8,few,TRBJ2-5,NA,TGTGCCAGCAGCACCCTGGGGACTGAAGAGACCCAGTACTTC,CASSTLGTEETQYF
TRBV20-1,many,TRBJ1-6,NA,TGCAGTGCTAGTGGCAGGCGGAATTCACCCCTCCACTTT,CSASGRRNSPLHF
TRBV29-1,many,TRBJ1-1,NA,TGCAGCGTTGCGATGGCAGCGAACACTGAAGCTTTCTTT,CSVAMAANTEAFF
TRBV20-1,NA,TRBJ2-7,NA,TGCAGTGCTAGTGAAACAGGGATGCCGTACTTC,CSASETGMPYF
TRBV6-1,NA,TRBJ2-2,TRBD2,TGTGCCAGCAGCATCAGCGGGGGGTATAACACCGGGGAGCTGTTTTTT,CASSISGGYNTGELFF
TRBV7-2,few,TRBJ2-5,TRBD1,TGTGCCGGCAGCATCAGGGACAGGGAGACCCAGTACTTC,CAGSIRDRETQYF
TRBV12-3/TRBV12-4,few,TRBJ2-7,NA,TGTGCCAGCAGTCCCATCCCTTACGAGCAGTACTTC,CASSPIPYEQYF
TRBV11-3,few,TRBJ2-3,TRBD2,TGTGCCAGCAGCTTCGGGGGGGGGGTCACAGATACGCAGTATTTT,CASSFGGGVTDTQYF
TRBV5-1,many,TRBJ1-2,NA,TGCGCCAGCAGCTTGGGGCGGGGGGACCGTGAAATTTCGACCTATGGCTACACCTTC,CASSLGRGDREISTYGYTF
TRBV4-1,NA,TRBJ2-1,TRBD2,TGCGCCAGCAGCGTACCGGGACTAGCGGTGTGTGAGCAGTTCTTC,CASSVPGLAVCEQFF
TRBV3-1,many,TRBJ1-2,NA,TGTGCCAGCAGCCAAGGGGCAGGTGGCTACACCTTC,CASSQGAGGYTF
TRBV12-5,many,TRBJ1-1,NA,TGTGCTAGTGGCGATAACAAAACAGGGCTTCGAACTGAAGCTTTCTTT,CASGDNKTGLRTEAFF
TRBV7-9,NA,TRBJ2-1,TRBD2,TGTGCCAGCAGCCCCCGGGGGACTAGCGGGAAAAATGAGCAGTTCTTC,CASSPRGTSGKNEQFF
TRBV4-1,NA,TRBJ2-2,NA,TGCGCCAGCAGCCAAGGGGGCCGATGGACCGGGGAGCTGTTTTTT,CASSQGGRWTGELFF
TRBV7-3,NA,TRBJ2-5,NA,TGTGCCAGCAGCAAAACCACCGGGACGGTGGAGACCCAGTACTTC,CASSKTTGTVETQYF
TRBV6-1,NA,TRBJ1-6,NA,TGTGCCAGCAGGTTCAGGGGAACATATAATTCACCCCTCCACTTT,CASRFRGTYNSPLHF
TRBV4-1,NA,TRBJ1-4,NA,TGCGCCAGCAGCCAAGATCCTAATTCCAGGGCGGGAGAAAAACTGTTTTTT,CASSQDPNSRAGEKLFF
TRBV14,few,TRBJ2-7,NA,TGTGCCAGCAGCCAAGTGCTTGGCGCCTACGAGCAGTACTTC,CASSQVLGAYEQYF
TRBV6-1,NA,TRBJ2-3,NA,TGTGCCACCAGACGGGTAGAAGATACGCAGTATTTT,CATRRVEDTQYF
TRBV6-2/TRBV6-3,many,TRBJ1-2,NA,TGTGCCAGCAGTTCGCTAAGGGACGGCTCAGACTATGGCTACACCTTC,CASSSLRDGSDYGYTF
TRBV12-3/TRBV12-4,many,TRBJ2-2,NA,TGTGCCAGCTCACTTTTGAACACCGGGGAGCTGTTTTTT,CASSLLNTGELFF
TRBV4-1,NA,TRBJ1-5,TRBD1,TGCGCCAGCAGCCAAGACCCAGGGGGCTTGGGTTTTCAGCCCCAGCATTTT,CASSQDPGGLGFQPQHF
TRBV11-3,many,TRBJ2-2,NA,TGTGCCAGCAGCCCCACCGTAACCGGGGAGCTGTTTTTT,CASSPTVTGELFF
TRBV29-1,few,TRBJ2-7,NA,TGCAGCGTTGGACAGTACCTAGGCGAGCAGTACTTC,CSVGQYLGEQYF
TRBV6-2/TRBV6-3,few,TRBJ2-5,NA,TGTGCCAGCAGTGGGGCAGGTCAGCGGGTGGGGGAGACCCAGTACTTC,CASSGAGQRVGETQYF
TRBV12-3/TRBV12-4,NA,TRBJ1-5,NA,TGTGCCAGCAGTTTAGGAGAGGGCGGAGATCAGCCCCAGCATTTT,CASSLGEGGDQPQHF
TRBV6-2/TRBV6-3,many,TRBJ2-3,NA,TGTGCCAGCAGTTACGTTGGCAGGGGAAACCAAGATACGCAGTATTTT,CASSYVGRGNQDTQYF
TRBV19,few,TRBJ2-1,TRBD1,TGTGCCAGTAGTCGGACAGGAGATTTTGACAATGAGCAGTTCTTC,CASSRTGDFDNEQFF
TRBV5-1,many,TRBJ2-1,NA,TGCGCCAGCAGCCCGCCCCAGCCCCGGACTAACTACAATGAGCAGTTCTTC,CASSPPQPRTNYNEQFF
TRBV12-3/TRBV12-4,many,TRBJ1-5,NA,TGTGCCAGCAGTTTAAAGGGGATGGGCAATCAGCCCCAGCATTTT,CASSLKGMGNQPQHF
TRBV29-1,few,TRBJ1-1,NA,TGCAGCGTTCACAGGGTGGCGAACACTGAAGCTTTCTTT,CSVHRVANTEAFF
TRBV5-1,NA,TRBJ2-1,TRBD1,TGCGCCAGCAACTTGGCGGGACAGGGGGTCAATGAGCAGTTCTTC,CASNLAGQGVNEQFF
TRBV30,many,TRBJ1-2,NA,TGTGCCTGGAGTTCCCTACCGTCCTATGGCTACACCTTC,CAWSSLPSYGYTF
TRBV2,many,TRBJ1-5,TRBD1,TGTGCCAGCACCCCGGACAGGGGCTGGTATAGCAATCAGCCCCAGCATTTT,CASTPDRGWYSNQPQHF
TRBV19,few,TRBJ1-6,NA,TGTGCCAGTAGCCTACAGGGTTCCGGCAATTCACCCCTCCACTTT,CASSLQGSGNSPLHF
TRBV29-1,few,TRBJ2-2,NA,TGCAGCGTTGCCCCCAGCGCCCGCACCGGGGAGCTGTTTTTT,CSVAPSARTGELFF
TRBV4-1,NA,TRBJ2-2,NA,TGCGCCAGCAGCCCTAACGGCAGGGCGTCGAGGGACACCGGGGAGCTGTTTTTT,CASSPNGRASRDTGELFF
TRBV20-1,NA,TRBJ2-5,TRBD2,TGCAGTGCTAGAAAACTAGCGAGAGAGACCCAGTACTTC,CSARKLARETQYF
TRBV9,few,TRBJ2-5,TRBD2,TGTGCCAGCAGCGACCGGGGGGAGGGACGGAAAGAGACCCAGTACTTC,CASSDRGEGRKETQYF
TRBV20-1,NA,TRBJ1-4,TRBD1,TGCAGTGCTAGAGTACAGGGGCTTGGAAGTGAAAAACTGTTTTTT,CSARVQGLGSEKLFF
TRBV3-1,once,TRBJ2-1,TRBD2,TGTGCCAGCAGCCAGAGGGACTACTACAATGAGCAGTTCTTC,CASSQRDYYNEQFF
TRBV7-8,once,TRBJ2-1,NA,TGTGGCAGCAGCCCCCGGCGGGACACAACCTACAATGAGCAGTTCTTC,CGSSPRRDTTYNEQFF
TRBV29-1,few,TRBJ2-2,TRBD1,TGCAGCGTCGGAGTGTTTATGACAGGGGGCACCGGGGAGCTGTTTTTT,CSVGVFMTGGTGELFF
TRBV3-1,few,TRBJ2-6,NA,TGTGCCAGCAGCTCTGGGGCCGGGGCCAACGTCCTGACTTTC,CASSSGAGANVLTF
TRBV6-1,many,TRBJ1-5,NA,TGTGCCAGCAAGGAACCGGGACGGGATAGCAATCAGCCCCAGCATTTT,CASKEPGRDSNQPQHF
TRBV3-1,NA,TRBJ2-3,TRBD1,TGTGCCAGCGCAAGGACAGGTACGCAGTATTTT,CASARTGTQYF